The next 22 T cell receptor beta chains were all read from a single sample in a study of Ad26.COV2.S vaccination and SARS-CoV-2 variants. The assay was immunoSEQ multiplex PCR, and TCRdb's table has in-frame clones only and misses some. The sample includes around 340,000 clones, roughly 90% of them seen just once. Treatment: roughly 20 received Ad26.COV2.S at low or high dose, single or two shots; about 5 received placebo; per-sample allocation not given. Specimen acquisition occurred on day 63 following the initial vaccine or placebo injection. The sequenced sample was peripheral blood, obtained in a trial of Ad26.COV2.S vaccine versus placebo. The receptors come from a person aged 18 to 59 who received the Ad26.COV2.S COVID-19 vaccine or a placebo.

The gene calls are TRBV19 and TRBJ2-5; 7 positions match TRBD1. The CDR3 is made up of 13 amino acids. CDR1 and CDR2 from the germline V gene are LNHDA and SQIVND (reference sequence). V lost 6 bases, J lost 3 bases, and 4 bases stayed unmatched. The chain's CDR3 is CASRNRGEETQYF. The CDR3, as DNA: TGTGCCAGTAGGAACAGGGGTGAAGAGACCCAGTACTTC.

This CDR3 reads CSARGLDEQFF. The CDR3 DNA reads as TGCAGTGCTAGAGGTCTGGATGAGCAGTTCTTC. The chain combines TRBV20-1 with TRBJ2-1; no reliable D call. CDR3 size: 11 residues. V shed 1 base and J shed 8 bases, with 6 bases lying between them. Germline V gene lookup returns CDR1 DFQATT and CDR2 SNEGSKA (reference sequence).

As to this clone: In the same sample, other DNA sequences code for this CDR3. This chain connects TRBV12-3 or TRBV12-4 to TRBJ2-2; D perhaps matches TRBD1 (6 bases). V lost 6 bases to trimming and J lost 4 bases, with 9 bases between them. The CDR3 is 13 residues long. CDR3 in amino acids: CASRSTGTGELFF. CDR3 nucleotides: TGTGCCAGCAGATCGACAGGCACCGGGGAGCTGTTTTTT.

The chain combines TRBV27 with TRBJ1-1; D is possibly TRBD1 (6 bases). There are 15 residues in the CDR3. Trimming shortened V by 3 bases and J by 2 bases, and 13 bases separated the two germline ends. Germline V gives CDR1 MNHEY, CDR2 SMNVEV (reference sequence). The CDR3: CASSFTHRVNTEAFF. The CDR3 DNA sequence: TGTGCCAGCAGTTTTACTCACAGGGTTAACACTGAAGCTTTCTTT.

The chain combines TRBV30 with TRBJ2-5; D possibly corresponds to TRBD1 (5 bases). CDR3 length: 14 residues. V was pared by 0 bases and J by 2 bases, with 10 bases between. Germline CDR1 GTSNPN, CDR2 SVGIG (reference sequence). The CDR3 region is CAWSVGAEQETQYF. Written as DNA, the CDR3 is TGTGCCTGGAGTGTTGGGGCAGAACAAGAGACCCAGTACTTC.

The chain carries TRBV14 and TRBJ1-6, with TRBD1 as a possible D gene (5 bases). Germline V gives CDR1 SGHDN, CDR2 FVKESK. Trimming shortened V by 4 bases and J by 0 bases, and 13 bases separated the two germline ends. This CDR3 spans 17 amino acids. As DNA, the CDR3 is TGTGCCAGCAGCCCACCGGGGCTTAGCTCCTATAATTCACCCCTCCACTTT. Translating gives CASSPPGLSSYNSPLHF.

The chain links TRBV7-2 to TRBJ2-2, with D hard to call. Germline V lookup: CDR1 SGHTA, CDR2 FQGNSA. Trimming left V 1 base short and J 1 base short, with 7 bases between. The CDR3 runs to 15 residues. CDR3 in DNA: TGTGCCAGCAGCTTAGTCGACGGGAACACCGGGGAGCTGTTTTTT. Protein product: CASSLVDGNTGELFF.

The J gene is TRBJ2-5, the V gene TRBV6-2 or TRBV6-3; 8 bases agree with TRBD1. CDR3 length: 15 amino acids. Germline lookup yields CDR1 MNHEY and CDR2 SVGEGT. Trimming cost V 3 bases and J 2 bases; bases outside gene matches: 5. The CDR3 reads CASSYMDRVQETQYF. The CDR3 DNA follows: TGTGCCAGCAGTTATATGGACAGGGTACAAGAGACCCAGTACTTC.

V and J are TRBV5-6 and TRBJ1-1, with 8 nucleotides matching TRBD1. J lost 3 bases, V lost 4 bases, and 5 bases had no gene match. The CDR3 totals 14 residues. CDR1 and CDR2 (germline): SGHDT, YYEEEE. CDR3 region: CASSPGGRDTEAFF. As DNA, the CDR3 is TGTGCCAGCAGCCCAGGGGGCCGGGACACTGAAGCTTTCTTT.

This clone is a singleton in its sample. This chain links TRBV6-5 with TRBJ1-1; TRBD1 is a possible D gene (5 bases). This CDR3 is built from 14 residues. V was cut by 5 bases and J by 4 bases, with 14 bases left in between. Germline V gene sequence: CDR1 MNHEY, CDR2 SVGAGI. CDR3 bases: TGTGCCAGCAGTCTCCGGACTCAGGGCACTGAAGCTTTCTTT. As protein: CASSLRTQGTEAFF.

The chain couples TRBV5-1 to TRBJ2-5, with 7 positions matching TRBD1. CDR1 is SGHRS, CDR2 YFSETQ, per germline. The CDR3 spans 15 residues. V lost 7 bases, J lost 0 bases, and 9 bases stayed unmatched. CDR3 protein: CASSRTGRYQETQYF. Here the CDR3 DNA reads TGCGCCAGCTCCCGGACAGGAAGGTACCAAGAGACCCAGTACTTC.

The DNA for the CDR3 is TGCGCCAGCAGCCAAGAAGGGACCGAAACCTACGAGCAGTACTTC. This translates into CASSQEGTETYEQYF. The V and J genes are TRBV4-3 and TRBJ2-7, with D possibly called TRBD1 or TRBD2 (5 bases each). This CDR3 region has 15 residues. Trimming cost V 0 bases and J 2 bases, with 11 bases left between them. Germline lookup yields CDR1 LGHNA and CDR2 YSLEER.

V usage is TRBV7-6 and J usage is TRBJ1-6; D possibly corresponds to TRBD1 (5 bases). This CDR3 region has 16 residues. The V end was cut by 5 bases, the J end by 6 bases, with 17 bases between. Germline V gene lookup returns CDR1 SGHVS and CDR2 FNYEAQ. The CDR3 region is CASSLTGTGTNSPLHF. CDR3 DNA sequence: TGTGCCAGCAGCCTGACCGGGACGGGGACTAATTCACCCCTCCACTTT.

The chain uses TRBV6-5 and TRBJ1-6; no reliable D call. The length of the CDR3 is 15 residues. V was pared by 2 bases and J by 8 bases, with 13 bases between. CDR1 and CDR2 (germline): MNHEY, SVGAGI. The CDR3 nucleotides read TGTGCCAGCAGTTACCAGGCGGGGTCGGATTCACCCCTCCACTTT. Translation gives CASSYQAGSDSPLHF.

The gene calls are TRBV27 and TRBJ2-7; D unresolved. The CDR3 is made up of 14 amino acids. Trimming stripped 0 bases from V and 4 bases from J, with 10 bases between. Germline loops: CDR1 MNHEY, CDR2 SMNVEV (reference sequence). The CDR3, as DNA: TGTGCCAGCAGTTTATCTAACAGCCTATACGAGCAGTACTTC. Translating gives CASSLSNSLYEQYF.

The V gene is TRBV11-2, the J gene TRBJ2-7; 14 bases are a match to TRBD2. Trimming at V came to 6 bases and at J to 4 bases, leaving 5 bases not matched to a gene. Germline assignment: CDR1 SGHAT and CDR2 FQNNGV. The CDR3 spans 15 residues. The CDR3 is CASRSTSGRAYEQYF. In DNA, the CDR3 is TGTGCCAGCAGGTCGACTAGCGGGAGGGCTTACGAGCAGTACTTC.

This clone showed up just once. The chain uses TRBV4-1 and TRBJ1-5; weak D call: TRBD1 (6 bases). The CDR3 contains 17 residues. Trimming shortened V by 0 bases and J by 7 bases, and 19 bases separated the two germline ends. The V gene's germline CDR1 is MGHRA and CDR2 YSYEKL. This CDR3 reads CASSQEGGVASGQPQHF. CDR3 in DNA: TGCGCCAGCAGCCAAGAAGGGGGGGTCGCCTCGGGACAGCCCCAGCATTTT.

V and J are TRBV10-2 and TRBJ1-1, with D maybe TRBD1 (5 bases). Per germline, CDR1 WSHSY and CDR2 SAAADI. Between the trimmed V and J ends, which lost 0 bases and 4 bases, there was a span of 9 bases. The CDR3 runs to 14 residues. Written as DNA, the CDR3 is TGCGCCAGCAGTGAGTCGGGGGGGAGCACTGAAGCTTTCTTT. This gives the protein CASSESGGSTEAFF.

The J gene is TRBJ2-7, the V gene TRBV2, with D possibly called TRBD1 or TRBD2 (5 bases each). V dropped 4 bases and J dropped 3 bases, with 7 bases sitting between them. CDR3 length equals 12 residues. The V gene's germline CDR1 is SNHLY and CDR2 FYNNEI. CDR3 region: CASSGGIYEQYF. CDR3 nucleotides: TGTGCCAGCAGTGGGGGGATCTACGAGCAGTACTTC.

The V and J genes are TRBV7-9 and TRBJ2-1, with D possibly matching TRBD2 (6 bases). Looked up from germline, CDR1 is SEHNR and CDR2 is FQNEAQ (reference sequence). The CDR3 runs 14 residues. V was clipped by 0 bases and J by 10 bases, with 13 bases between them. Written as DNA, the CDR3 is TGTGCCAGCAGCTTAGCGCGCGGGGCGGGGGAGCAGTTCTTC. Its protein product is CASSLARGAGEQFF.

V is TRBV9 and J is TRBJ2-4, with a tentative D call TRBD1 (5 bases). This CDR3 has 15 residues. Germline V CDR1 and CDR2: SGDLS, YYNGEE. V was shortened by 3 bases and J by 0 bases, with 10 bases between the two germline ends. CDR3 in DNA: TGTGCCAGCAGCGCGACAGCGTTAGCCAAAAACATTCAGTACTTC. Its protein is CASSATALAKNIQYF.

The chain recombines TRBV18 with TRBJ1-6; D may be TRBD1 (6 bases). The CDR3 consists of 13 residues. CDR1 is KGHSH and CDR2 is LQKENI in the germline V gene. The ends were cut back, 5 bases at V and 7 bases at J, with 9 bases in the middle. CDR3 sequence: CASSLDSNSPLHF. The CDR3 DNA reads TGTGCCAGCTCATTGGACAGCAATTCACCCCTCCACTTT.